Listed here are 14 T cell receptor beta chains from one sample, sequenced in a study of tumor and adjacent non-tumor tissue in lung cancer. The library came from three nested PCR rounds adapted from ARM-PCR protocols. TCRdb reprocessed the multiplex PCR reads with MiXCR, giving one entry per CDR3 protein. The table records under 80,000 distinct CDR3 sequences, 76% of them present only once. No cell sorting was done before RNA was extracted from the tissue. Distant lung tissue was collected more than 3 cm away from the tumor edge. The sequencing sample was made of distant non-tumor lung tissue. The receptors come from a man aged 60 to 75 with non-small cell lung cancer.

A word on this clonotype: A much larger clonotype is one base distant, so this may be a read error. The chain links TRBV7-9 to TRBJ2-5, with D tentatively TRBD2 (5 bases). Germline V gene sequence: CDR1 SEHNR, CDR2 FQNEAQ (reference sequence). This CDR3 is 16 amino acids long. V dropped 5 bases and J dropped 9 bases, with 25 bases sitting between them. CDR3 region: CASSPSPTAGIEAQYF. Here the CDR3 DNA reads TGTGCCAGCAGCCCTAGCCCCACTGCCGGGATTGAGGCCCAGTACTTC.

The gene calls are TRBV25-1 and TRBJ2-4; 8 bases line up with TRBD1. CDR3 size: 18 residues. After removal of 8 bases from V and 1 base from J, the junction contained 16 bases not matched to a gene. Germline V gene sequence: CDR1 MGHDK, CDR2 SYGVNS. The CDR3 coding sequence is TGTGCCAGCTGCGGACAGGGTCCTGCTGGAGTGGCCAAAAACATTCAGTACTTC. Its translation: CASCGQGPAGVAKNIQYF.

This clonotype occurred many times. V is TRBV28 and J is TRBJ1-6; TRBD1 aligns across 8 bases. Trimming at V came to 4 bases and at J to 8 bases, leaving 4 bases not matched to a gene. CDR3 size: 14 residues. From germline, CDR1 is MDHEN and CDR2 SYDVKM. In nucleotides, the CDR3 is TGTGCCAGCAGTTCCCCAGGGGGCTATTCACCCCTCCACTTT. Protein sequence: CASSSPGGYSPLHF.

A word on this clonotype: Compared with germline, one end of the junction differs, possibly owing to a read error. The gene calls are TRBV11-2 and TRBJ2-1, with D hard to call. The CDR3 has 11 residues. Germline lookup yields CDR1 SGHAT and CDR2 FQNNGV. The CDR3 loop is CANSSLIEQFF. The CDR3 DNA is TGTGCCAACAGCTCCTTAATTGAGCAGTTCTTC. Complete variable domain (other parts from reference TRBV11-2 and TRBJ2-1): EAGVAQSPRYKIIEKRQSVAFWCNPISGHATLYWYQQILGQGPKLLIQFQNNGVVDDSQLPKDRFSAERLKGVDSTLKIQPAKLEDSAVYLCANSSLIEQFFGPGTRLTVL.

Of note for this clonotype: A much larger clone lies one base from this, so it may be a read error. The chain uses TRBV20-1 and TRBJ1-6; tentative D call: TRBD1 (5 bases). CDR3 length: 13 residues. CDR1 DFQATT and CDR2 SNEGSKA come from the germline V gene (reference sequence). As DNA, the CDR3 is TGCAATGCTAGAGATTGGGGCGGTTCACCCCTCCACTTT. This translates into CNARDWGGSPLHF.

Note on this clonotype: One end of the junction fails to match germline, which may point to a read error. V is TRBV6-1 and J is TRBJ1-6; D call uncertain. The length of the CDR3 is 15 residues. Germline V gene data show CDR1 as MNHNS and CDR2 as SASEGT. CDR3 DNA: TGTCCCAGCAGTGAAGGGTTGGCAGTCGGGTCACCCCTTCACTTT. Translation: CPSSEGLAVGSPLHF.

The chain is built from TRBV11-1 and TRBJ2-1, with D perhaps matching TRBD2 (5 bases). Germline lookup yields CDR1 SGHAT and CDR2 FQDESV (reference sequence). CDR3 length equals 15 residues. Trimming took off 11 bases at V and 1 base at J, with 18 bases between the two ends. In DNA form, the CDR3 reads TGTGCCGGCTGCCACAGCGGTAGTTCCTACAATGAGCAGTTCTTC. It encodes CAGCHSGSSYNEQFF.

The chain recombines TRBV12-3 or TRBV12-4 with TRBJ1-4; no clear D. The CDR3 runs to 14 residues. The CDR3 nucleotides are TGTGTCAACAGTTTCGGGCGGGTTAATGAAAAACTGTTTTTT. Translation: CVNSFGRVNEKLFF.

For this clonotype: An end of the junction differs from the germline gene, which may be a read error. CDR3: CSVVDSDNQLQHF. CDR3 DNA: TGCAGCGTAGTCGACAGTGACAATCAGCTCCAGCACTTT. This chain uses TRBV29-1 with TRBJ1-5, with D perhaps matching TRBD1 (5 bases). Germline V gene sequence: CDR1 SQVTM, CDR2 ANQGSEA. The CDR3 covers 13 residues.

A note on this clonotype: The CDR3 does not close with the conserved phenylalanine or tryptophan, likely indicating a read error. No DNA is shown, since the ends of the CDR3 on it are uncertain; the CDR3 is the one TCRdb lists. J is TRBJ1-6 and V is TRBV28. CDR1 is MDHEN, CDR2 SYDVKM, per germline. The CDR3 totals 15 residues, both ends included. This CDR3 is CASSTDPVDNSPLYS.

Worth noting for this clonotype: One end of the junction does not line up with germline, which may come from a read error. The chain links TRBV10-1 to TRBJ2-7; 8 bases map to TRBD1. The CDR3 has 15 amino acids. In germline, CDR1 is WNHNN, CDR2 SYGVQD (reference sequence). CDR3 coding DNA: TGTGCCAGCAGTGATACAGGACAGGGCTTCTACGTGCAGTACTTC. Amino acids: CASSDTGQGFYVQYF.

In this sample, this clonotype turned up once. One end of the junction fails to match germline, which may point to a read error. This chain uses TRBV5-1 with TRBJ2-7; 9 nucleotides line up with TRBD2. Germline V gene data show CDR1 as SGHRS and CDR2 as YFSETQ. The CDR3 is 16 amino acids. The CDR3 nucleotides read TGTGTCAGCAGCTTGGGGGTAGCGGGAGATACGGACGAGCAGTACTTT. This gives the protein CVSSLGVAGDTDEQYF.

With regard to this clonotype: No conserved phenylalanine or tryptophan ends this CDR3, so it is likely a read error. The chain joins TRBV4-2 to TRBJ2-7; 9 bases are a match to TRBD1. The CDR3 extends over 14 amino acids. From germline, CDR1 is LGHNA and CDR2 YNFKEQ. The DNA of the CDR3 is TGTGCCAGCAGCCAGACAGGGGGTAGGGACGACCAGTACATC. It codes for CASSQTGGRDDQYI.

In this sample, this clonotype turned up many times. The V call is TRBV12-3 or TRBV12-4, the J call TRBJ2-5; D gene uncertain. Deletions cut 5 bases from V and 5 bases from J, with 6 bases between. CDR3 length: 11 amino acids. The CDR3 loop reads CASSLRETQYF. The CDR3 DNA sequence: TGTGCCAGCAGTCTAAGGGAGACCCAGTACTTC.